The present TCR beta chain was sequenced within a study of T cell responses to AZD1222 COVID-19 vaccine. The method was immunoSEQ multiplex PCR; TCRdb's version includes in-frame clones alone and lacks a portion of them. Of tens of thousands of clones in the sample, 86% were seen once. As for this clone: Antigen unknown.

Study-wide findings and caveats: Just 5 to 7 AZD1222 recipients were seropositive at baseline.

Recipients boosted at about 4 weeks or about 12 weeks are pooled. The TCR comes from an adult who received the AZD1222 COVID-19 vaccine. The sequencing used peripheral blood, collected 28 days after the second AZD1222 dose.

DNA of the CDR3: TGTGCCATCAGTGAGTCGACTCGGGTACCAGATACGCAGTATTTT. Translating it yields CAISESTRVPDTQYF. This chain uses TRBV10-3 with TRBJ2-3; D uncertain. Trimming pared 0 bases from V and 4 bases from J, leaving 11 bases between. Germline assignment: CDR1 ENHRY and CDR2 SYGVKD. The CDR3 totals 15 residues.